This T cell receptor beta chain emerged from a study of identical twins (dated by TCRdb to between 2015 and 2016). Notes on the research overall: TCR alpha and beta repertoires from monozygotic twins, unrelated adults of various ages and cord blood were deep-sequenced to test whether fetal clonotypes persist. To rule out contamination, the twin experiments were replicated at different times with different library preparation protocols.

Study-wide findings and limitations: Because the same donors could not be followed over many years, the conclusions depended on cross-sectional statistical analysis. Compared with coincidental sharing between unrelated individuals, out-of-frame TCR alpha sequences shared between twins showed an excess of sequences with low generation probability. Fewer insertions were carried by abundant cord blood beta clonotypes, a similar but weaker trend appeared in young adult naive repertoires, and no such trend appeared in memory repertoires. A weaker excess of twin sharing was found in beta out-of-frame sequences because the signal-to-noise ratio was lowered by fewer shared sequences. Zero-insertion analyses could be partly confounded by invariant T cells such as MAIT and iNKT, though diverse VJ usage argued against such confounding for most clonotypes. In monozygotic twins, recombination models systematically underestimated out-of-frame TCR alpha sharing, but the models matched the sharing seen between unrelated individuals.

Libraries came from 5' RACE. The sequencer listed for this sample is Illumina HiSeq 2000. A universal primer binding site was introduced by template switching, and a unique molecular identifier was present in the final cDNA, enabling accurate counting of TCR cDNA molecules. First-strand cDNA for TCR alpha and beta chains was synthesized from specific primers in the conserved constant-segment region. To control for contamination, every cDNA library carried two barcodes: a SMART-Mk sample barcode plus Illumina barcodes. TruSeq adapter sequences along with Illumina sample barcodes were introduced in two successive PCR steps. The Illumina HiSeq platform was used with custom primers to sequence TCR alpha and beta cDNA libraries. As for how the authors treated the data: Unique molecular identifiers were extracted from raw reads with MiGEC, and CDR3 positions were determined with MiXCR. Recombination models were inferred per individual with the repgenHMM and IGoR tools using an EM algorithm. The tcR package in R was used for shared clonotype analysis, with sharing normalized by the product of cloneset sizes. To study raw recombination without the effects of thymic and clonal selection, out-of-frame nonproductive sequences were analyzed. The public reads were run again by TCRdb, first through fastp at Q25 and then through MiXCR, and only productive beta chains were kept. Each entry is one CDR3 protein sequence, shown with its most common DNA and genes. The V and J calls here are based on TCRdb, not the publication. Recorded for this sample are roughly 1,500,000 distinct CDR3 sequences; about 31% of them occurred a single time. In total, the top ten clones hold approximately 0.29% of the sample.

The cysteine opens and the phenylalanine closes a CDR3 of 16 amino acids. Here the CDR3 DNA is all that survives: 48 bases in frame from base 1. Taken from the germline V gene (reference sequence), the CDR1 and CDR2 loops are DFQATT and SNEGSKA. Here V drops 0 bases and J drops 5 bases, and the junction holds 10 bases not matched to any gene. All donors were healthy Caucasians. As regards this clonotype: Its antigen is unknown. Base qualities are missing; no much larger clone stands one base away.

The sequenced sample consisted of cord blood. The chain is encoded by TRBV20-1 joined to TRBJ1-1, with 9 bases matching TRBD1. The origin of this receptor is a newborn girl in good health. The bases read TGCAGTGCTAGAGATACCCCCACAGGGGGCAAAACTGAAGCTTTCTTT. Its product reads: CSARDTPTGGKTEAFF.